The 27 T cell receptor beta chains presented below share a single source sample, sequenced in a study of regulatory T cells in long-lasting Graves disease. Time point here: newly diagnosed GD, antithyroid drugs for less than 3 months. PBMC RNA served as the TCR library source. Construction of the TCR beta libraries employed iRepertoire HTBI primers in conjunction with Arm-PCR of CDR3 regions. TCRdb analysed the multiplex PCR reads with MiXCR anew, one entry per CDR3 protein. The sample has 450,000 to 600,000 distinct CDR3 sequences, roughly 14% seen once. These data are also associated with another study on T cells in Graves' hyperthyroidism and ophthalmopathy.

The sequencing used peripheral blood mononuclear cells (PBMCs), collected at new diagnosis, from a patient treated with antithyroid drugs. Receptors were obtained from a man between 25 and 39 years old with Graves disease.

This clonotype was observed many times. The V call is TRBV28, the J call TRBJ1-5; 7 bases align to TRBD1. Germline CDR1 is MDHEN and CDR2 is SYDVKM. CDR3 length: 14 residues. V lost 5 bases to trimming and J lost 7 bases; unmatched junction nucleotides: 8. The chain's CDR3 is CASSPLTGKQPQHF. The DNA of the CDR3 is TGTGCCAGCAGTCCCTTGACAGGGAAACAGCCCCAGCATTTT.

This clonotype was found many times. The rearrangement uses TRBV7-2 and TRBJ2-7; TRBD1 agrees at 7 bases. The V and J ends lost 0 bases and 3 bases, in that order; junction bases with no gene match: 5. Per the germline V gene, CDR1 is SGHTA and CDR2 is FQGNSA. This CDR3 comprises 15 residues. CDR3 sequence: CASSLAGQAFYEQYF. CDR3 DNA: TGTGCCAGCAGCTTAGCCGGACAGGCCTTCTACGAGCAGTACTTC. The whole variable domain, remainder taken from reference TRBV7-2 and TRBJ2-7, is GAGVSQSPSNKVTEKGKDVELRCDPISGHTALYWYRQSLGQGLEFLIYFQGNSAPDKSGLPSDRFSAERTGGSVSTLTIQRTQQEDSAVYLCASSLAGQAFYEQYFGPGTRLTVT.

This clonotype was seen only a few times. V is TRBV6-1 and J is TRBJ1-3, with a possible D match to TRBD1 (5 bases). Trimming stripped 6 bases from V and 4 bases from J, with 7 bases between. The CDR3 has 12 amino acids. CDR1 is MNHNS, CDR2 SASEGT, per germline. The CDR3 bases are TGTGCCAGCAGGAGGACAGGAAACACCATATATTTT. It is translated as CASRRTGNTIYF.

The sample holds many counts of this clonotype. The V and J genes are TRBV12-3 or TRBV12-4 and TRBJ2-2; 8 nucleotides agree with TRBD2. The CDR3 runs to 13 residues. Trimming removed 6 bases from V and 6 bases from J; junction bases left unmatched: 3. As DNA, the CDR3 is TGTGCCAGCAGGGGACTAGTCGCCGGGGAGCTGTTTTTT. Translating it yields CASRGLVAGELFF.

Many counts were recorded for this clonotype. This CDR3 reads CASSLGANEQFF. The CDR3 bases are TGTGCCAGCAGCTTAGGGGCCAATGAGCAGTTCTTC. This chain connects TRBV11-2 to TRBJ2-1; D ambiguous. The length of the CDR3 is 12 residues. V was shortened by 1 base and J by 6 bases, with 4 bases between the two germline ends. Germline assignment: CDR1 SGHAT and CDR2 FQNNGV.

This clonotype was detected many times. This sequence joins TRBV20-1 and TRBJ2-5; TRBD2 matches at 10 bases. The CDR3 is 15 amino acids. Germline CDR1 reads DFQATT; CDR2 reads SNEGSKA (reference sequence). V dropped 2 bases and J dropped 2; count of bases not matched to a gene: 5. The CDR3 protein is CSARPLTSGQETQYF. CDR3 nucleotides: TGCAGTGCTAGACCTCTGACTAGCGGGCAAGAGACCCAGTACTTC.

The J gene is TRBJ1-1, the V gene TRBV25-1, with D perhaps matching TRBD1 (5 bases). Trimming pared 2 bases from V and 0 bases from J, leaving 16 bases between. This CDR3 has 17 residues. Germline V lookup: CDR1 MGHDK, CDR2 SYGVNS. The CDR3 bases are TGTGCCAGCAGTGAACTTAAACCGGGACGGATGAACACTGAAGCTTTCTTT. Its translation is CASSELKPGRMNTEAFF.

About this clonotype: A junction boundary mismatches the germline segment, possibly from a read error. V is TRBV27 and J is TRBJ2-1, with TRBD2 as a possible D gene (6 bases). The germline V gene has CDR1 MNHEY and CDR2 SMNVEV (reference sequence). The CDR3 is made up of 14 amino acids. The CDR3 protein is CASSLGLSYNKQFF. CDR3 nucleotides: TGTGCCAGCAGTTTGGGACTTTCTTACAATAAGCAGTTCTTC.

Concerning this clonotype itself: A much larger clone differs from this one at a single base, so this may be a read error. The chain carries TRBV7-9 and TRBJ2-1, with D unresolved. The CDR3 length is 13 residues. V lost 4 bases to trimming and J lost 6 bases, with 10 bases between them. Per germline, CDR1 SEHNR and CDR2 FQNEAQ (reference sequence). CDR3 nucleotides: TGTGCCAGCAGCTCAGACCCAATCAATGAGCAGTTCTTC. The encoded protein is CASSSDPINEQFF.

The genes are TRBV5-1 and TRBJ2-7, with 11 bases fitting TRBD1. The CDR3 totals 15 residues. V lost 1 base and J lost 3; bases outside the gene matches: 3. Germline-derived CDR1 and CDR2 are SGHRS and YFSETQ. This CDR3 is CASSLFGTGGYEQYF. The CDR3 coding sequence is TGCGCCAGCAGCTTGTTCGGGACAGGGGGCTACGAGCAGTACTTC.

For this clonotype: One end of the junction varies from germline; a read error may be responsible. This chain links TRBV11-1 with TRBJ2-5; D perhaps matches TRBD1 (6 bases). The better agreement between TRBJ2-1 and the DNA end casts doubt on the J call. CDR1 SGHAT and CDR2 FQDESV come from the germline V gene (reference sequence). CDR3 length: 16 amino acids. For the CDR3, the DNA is TGCGCCAGCAGCCAACCAGGGGCTAGGGCCTACAATGAGCAGTTCTTC. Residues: CASSQPGARAYNEQFF.

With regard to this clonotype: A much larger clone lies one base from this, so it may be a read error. The CDR3 sequence is CASSFRLAGGVLGANGQFF. Written as DNA, the CDR3 is TGTGCCAGCAGCTTCCGACTAGCGGGAGGGGTCCTAGGGGCCAATGGGCAGTTCTTC. The J gene is TRBJ2-1, the V gene TRBV7-9, with 14 bases aligning to TRBD2. Germline CDR1 and CDR2: SEHNR and FQNEAQ (reference sequence). The CDR3 has 19 amino acids.

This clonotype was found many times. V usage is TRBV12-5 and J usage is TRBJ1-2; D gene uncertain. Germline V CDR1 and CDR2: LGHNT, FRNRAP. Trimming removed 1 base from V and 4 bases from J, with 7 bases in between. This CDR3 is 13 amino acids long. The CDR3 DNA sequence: TGTGCTAGTGGTTTGGGGGCGAGCTATGGCTACACCTTC. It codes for CASGLGASYGYTF.

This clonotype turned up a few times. CDR3 residues: CASSRLAGSNEQFF. For the CDR3, the DNA is TGTGCCAGCAGCCGACTTGCGGGGAGCAATGAGCAGTTCTTC. The V gene is TRBV11-2, the J gene TRBJ2-1, with D perhaps matching TRBD2 (6 bases). Germline assignment: CDR1 SGHAT and CDR2 FQNNGV. V gave up 5 bases and J gave up 6 bases, with 14 bases separating them. The length of the CDR3 is 14 residues.

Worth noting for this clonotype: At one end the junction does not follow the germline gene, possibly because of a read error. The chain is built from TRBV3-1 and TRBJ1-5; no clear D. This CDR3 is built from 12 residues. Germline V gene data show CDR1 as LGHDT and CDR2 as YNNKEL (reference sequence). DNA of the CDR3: TGTGCCAGCCGCCAAGGGCGTCAGCCCCAGCATTTT. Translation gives CASRQGRQPQHF. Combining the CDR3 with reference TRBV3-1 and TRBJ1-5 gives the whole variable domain DTAVSQTPKYLVTQMGNDKSIKCEQNLGHDTMYWYKQDSKKFLKIMFSYNNKELIINETVPNRFSPKSPDKAHLNLHINSLELGDSAVYFCASRQGRQPQHFGDGTRLSIL.

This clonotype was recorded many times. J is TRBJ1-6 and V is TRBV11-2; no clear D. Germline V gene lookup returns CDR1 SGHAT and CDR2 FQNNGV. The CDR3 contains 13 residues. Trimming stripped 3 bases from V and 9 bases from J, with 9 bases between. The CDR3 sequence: CASSLESISPLHF. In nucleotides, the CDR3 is TGTGCCAGCAGCTTGGAGTCGATTTCACCCCTCCACTTT.

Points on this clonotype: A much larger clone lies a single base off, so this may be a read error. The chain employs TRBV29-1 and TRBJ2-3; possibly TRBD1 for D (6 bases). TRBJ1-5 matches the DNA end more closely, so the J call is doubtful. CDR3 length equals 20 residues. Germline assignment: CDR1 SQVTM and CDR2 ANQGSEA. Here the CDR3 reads CSVRGRGSGRQPASTDTQHF. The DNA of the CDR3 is TGCAGCGTTCGGGGGCGGGGTAGCGGACGACAACCGGCTAGCACAGATACGCAGCATTTT.

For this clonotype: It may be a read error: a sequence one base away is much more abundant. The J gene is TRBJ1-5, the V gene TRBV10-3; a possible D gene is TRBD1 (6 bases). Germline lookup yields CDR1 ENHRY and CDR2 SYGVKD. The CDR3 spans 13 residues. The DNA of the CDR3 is TGTGCCATCAGAGGCCAGGGGAATCAGCCCCGGCATTTT. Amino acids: CAIRGQGNQPRHF.

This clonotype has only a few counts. The CDR3 DNA reads as TGTGCCAGCAGCCCTGGAAAGGGACTAGCGGGAGGACGACCCGACAATGAGCAGTTCTTC. This gives the protein CASSPGKGLAGGRPDNEQFF. The J gene is TRBJ2-1, the V gene TRBV4-2; the match to TRBD2 covers 15 bases. Unmatched junction bases numbered 15, after V lost 4 bases and J lost 5 bases. Germline V gene lookup returns CDR1 LGHNA and CDR2 YNFKEQ. The CDR3 has 20 amino acids.

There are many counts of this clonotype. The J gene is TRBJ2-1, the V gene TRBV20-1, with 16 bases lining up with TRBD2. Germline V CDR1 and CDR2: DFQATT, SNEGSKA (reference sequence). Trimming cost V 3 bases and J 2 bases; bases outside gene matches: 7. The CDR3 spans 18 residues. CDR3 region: CSASLGLAGGIPYNEQFF. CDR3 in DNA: TGCAGTGCTAGTTTGGGACTAGCGGGAGGGATACCCTACAATGAGCAGTTCTTC.

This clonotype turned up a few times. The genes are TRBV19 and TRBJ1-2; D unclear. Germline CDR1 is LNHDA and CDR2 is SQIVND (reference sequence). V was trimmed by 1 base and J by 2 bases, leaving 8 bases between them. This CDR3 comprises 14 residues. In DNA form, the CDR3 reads TGTGCCAGTAGTATAGCCAGCGAGAACTATGGCTACACCTTC. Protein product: CASSIASENYGYTF.

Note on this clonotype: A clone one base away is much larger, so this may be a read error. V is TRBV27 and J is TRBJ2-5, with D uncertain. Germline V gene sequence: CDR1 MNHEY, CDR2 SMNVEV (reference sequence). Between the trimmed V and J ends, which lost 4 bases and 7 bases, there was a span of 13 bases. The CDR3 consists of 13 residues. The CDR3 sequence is CASSSDQKGTQYF. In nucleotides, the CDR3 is TGTGCCAGCAGTTCGGATCAGAAAGGGACCCAGTACTTC.

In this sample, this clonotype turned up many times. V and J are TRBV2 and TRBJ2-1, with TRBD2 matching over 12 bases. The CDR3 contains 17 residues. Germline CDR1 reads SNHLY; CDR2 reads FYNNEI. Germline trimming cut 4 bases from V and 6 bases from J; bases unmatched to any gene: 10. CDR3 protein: CASSVSLAGGPPNEQFF. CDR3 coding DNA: TGTGCCAGCAGTGTAAGTCTAGCGGGAGGGCCGCCCAATGAGCAGTTCTTC.

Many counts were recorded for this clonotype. The CDR3, as DNA: TGTGCCAGCAGTTCCTCTTTCAGGCCCCAGACCGGGGAGCTGTTTTTT. It translates to CASSSSFRPQTGELFF. V and J are TRBV28 and TRBJ2-2; D not resolved. This CDR3 comprises 16 residues. V was pared by 4 bases and J by 5 bases, with 17 bases between. Per the germline V gene, CDR1 is MDHEN and CDR2 is SYDVKM.

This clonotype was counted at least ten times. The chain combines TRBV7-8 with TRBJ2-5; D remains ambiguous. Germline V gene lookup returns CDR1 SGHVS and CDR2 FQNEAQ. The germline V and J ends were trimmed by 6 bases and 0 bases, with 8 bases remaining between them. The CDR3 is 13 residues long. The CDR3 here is CASSTGHQETQYF. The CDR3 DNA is TGTGCCAGCAGTACGGGCCACCAAGAGACCCAGTACTTC.

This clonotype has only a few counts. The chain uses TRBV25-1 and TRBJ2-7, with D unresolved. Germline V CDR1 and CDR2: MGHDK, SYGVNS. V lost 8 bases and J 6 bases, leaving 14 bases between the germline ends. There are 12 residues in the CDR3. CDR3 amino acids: CASGYSLSEQYF. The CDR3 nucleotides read TGTGCCAGCGGGTACAGCCTAAGCGAGCAGTACTTC.

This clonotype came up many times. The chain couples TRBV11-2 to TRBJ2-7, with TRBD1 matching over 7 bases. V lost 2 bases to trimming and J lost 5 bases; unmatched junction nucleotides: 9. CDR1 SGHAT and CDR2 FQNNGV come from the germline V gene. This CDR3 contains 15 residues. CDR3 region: CASSLTRQGSNEQYF. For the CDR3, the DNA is TGTGCCAGCAGCTTAACAAGACAGGGAAGCAACGAGCAGTACTTC.